A single sample gave rise to the 11 T cell receptor beta chains below, sequenced in a study of cytomegalovirus exposure and HLA in healthy donors. PCR amplification relied on 60 Vbeta primers (plus 13 Jbeta primers). TCRdb's table, derived via immunoSEQ multiplex PCR, lists solely in-frame clones and lacks some. This sample has about 120,000 clones; about four fifths occur once, and the top ten carry approximately 1%. Material: PBMCs. The source is a human donor in good health.

The chain links TRBV6-4 to TRBJ1-2; D is uncertain. The CDR3 length is 14 residues. Germline values: CDR1 MRHNA, CDR2 SNTAGT. V gave up 5 bases and J gave up 4 bases, with 14 bases separating them. CDR3 nucleotides: TGTGCCAGCAGTCAACAGTTCCCCTCCTATGGCTACACCTTC. Protein product: CASSQQFPSYGYTF.

This clone came up a few times. This rearrangement joins TRBV9 to TRBJ2-7; the D gene could be TRBD1 or TRBD2 (5 bases each). V was clipped by 4 bases and J by 3 bases, with 17 bases between them. This CDR3 comprises 15 residues. Per germline, CDR1 SGDLS and CDR2 YYNGEE. The CDR3 region has the DNA TGTGCCAGCAGCCTAGGGAGTACGCAGGGCTACGAGCAGTACTTC. The encoded protein is CASSLGSTQGYEQYF.

J is TRBJ1-3 and V is TRBV28; D is undetermined. CDR3 length: 14 residues. Germline CDR1 is MDHEN and CDR2 is SYDVKM. Trimming pared 4 bases from V and 4 bases from J, leaving 11 bases between. The CDR3 here is CASSSPGRGNTIYF. The CDR3 DNA is TGTGCCAGCAGTTCCCCCGGGAGGGGAAACACCATATATTTT.

The chain joins TRBV27 to TRBJ2-7; 11 positions match TRBD1. The CDR3 has 19 amino acids. Germline V lookup: CDR1 MNHEY, CDR2 SMNVEV (reference sequence). The V segment lost 1 base and the J segment 5 bases; nucleotides outside the gene matches: 16. CDR3 region: CASSLYTPLPGQGDHEQYF. The CDR3, as DNA: TGTGCCAGCAGTTTATATACCCCATTACCGGGACAGGGGGACCACGAGCAGTACTTC.

V is TRBV18 and J is TRBJ1-4; tentatively, D is TRBD1 (5 bases). Germline CDR1 is KGHSH and CDR2 is LQKENI. The CDR3 contains 14 residues. Trimming cost V 6 bases and J 8 bases, with 16 bases left between them. CDR3 amino acids: CASSERGYVEKLFF. The CDR3 coding sequence is TGTGCCAGCTCCGAGCGGGGCTACGTGGAAAAACTGTTTTTT.

The chain couples TRBV7-8 to TRBJ2-7; TRBD1 might be the D (5 bases). Germline V lookup: CDR1 SGHVS, CDR2 FQNEAQ. The V and J ends lost 4 bases and 1 base respectively, with 14 bases between them. The CDR3 loop spans 15 amino acids. CDR3 protein: CASSYGHGRSYEQYF. CDR3 DNA: TGTGCCAGCAGCTACGGACACGGGCGGTCCTACGAGCAGTACTTC.

V and J are TRBV28 and TRBJ2-7; 9 bases are shared with TRBD1. The CDR3 totals 14 residues. V trimming: 6 bases; J trimming: 2 bases; junction bases outside the gene matches: 5. Germline V CDR1 and CDR2: MDHEN, SYDVKM. In DNA form, the CDR3 reads TGTGCCAGCAGGGGGACAGGGACCACCTACGAGCAGTACTTC. It encodes CASRGTGTTYEQYF.

The chain recombines TRBV6-1 with TRBJ2-1, with 10 bases identical to TRBD2. This CDR3 contains 17 residues. The V segment lost 2 bases and the J segment 8 bases; nucleotides outside the gene matches: 12. Germline assignment: CDR1 MNHNS and CDR2 SASEGT. CDR3 region: CASSELYSGGSSDEQFF. The CDR3 DNA sequence: TGTGCCAGCAGTGAATTGTATAGCGGGGGGTCTTCGGATGAGCAGTTCTTC.

This clone was found a few times. The chain is built from TRBV21-1 and TRBJ1-6; TRBD1 reflects the table's D call only, with no check against the DNA. TRBV21-1 is shown as a pseudogene. The length of the CDR3 is 17 residues. DNA of the CDR3: TGTGCCAGCAGCAACCACAGGGGGCGCTGGGTTGATTCACCCCTCCACTTT. It encodes CASSNHRGRWVDSPLHF.

The sample holds one count of this clone. CDR3 sequence: CASSFWGATGELFF. CDR3 DNA: TGTGCCAGCAGTTTTTGGGGCGCGACCGGGGAGCTGTTTTTT. The J gene is TRBJ2-2, the V gene TRBV27; tentatively, D is TRBD1 (5 bases). Germline CDR1 reads MNHEY; CDR2 reads SMNVEV (reference sequence). The CDR3 is 14 residues long. Deletions cut 3 bases from V and 5 bases from J, with 10 bases between.

This sequence joins TRBV9 and TRBJ2-1, with TRBD1 as a possible D gene (7 bases). In germline, CDR1 is SGDLS, CDR2 YYNGEE. Between the trimmed V and J ends, which lost 7 bases and 10 bases, there was a span of 24 bases. The CDR3 has 15 residues. DNA for the CDR3: TGTGCCAGCGGCGAACTTGGACTACCAGGGGGGGAGCAGTTCTTC. Its translation: CASGELGLPGGEQFF.